A single sample is the source of the 20 T cell receptor beta chains below, sequenced in a study of radiotherapy plus CTLA-4 blockade in lung cancer. Assay: immunoSEQ multiplex PCR; the TCRdb copy retains only in-frame clones and omits some. The table lists tens of thousands of clones, approximately 86% of them singletons. This material consisted of peripheral blood, taken from a patient treated with radiotherapy plus ipilimumab. The receptors come from a human donor with non-small cell lung cancer that progressed on radiotherapy plus ipilimumab.

Worth noting for this clone: Other DNA variants within this sample encode the same CDR3. The chain has TRBV28 and TRBJ1-5; D is uncertain. Trimming pared 6 bases from V and 3 bases from J, leaving 9 bases between. This CDR3 has 13 amino acids. Looked up from germline, CDR1 is MDHEN and CDR2 is SYDVKM. CDR3 residues: CASSLTLNQPQHF. The CDR3 DNA is TGTGCCAGCAGCTTGACACTCAATCAGCCCCAGCATTTT.

The V call is TRBV7-9, the J call TRBJ1-2; 9 nucleotides agree with TRBD1. This CDR3 spans 12 amino acids. J was trimmed by 7 bases and V by 8 bases; bases with no gene match: 5. Germline CDR1 SEHNR, CDR2 FQNEAQ (reference sequence). Here the CDR3 reads CASGTGGSGYTF. The CDR3 bases are TGTGCCAGCGGTACAGGGGGCTCTGGCTACACCTTC.

The J gene is TRBJ1-2, the V gene TRBV9; no clear D gene. Trimming cost V 3 bases and J 8 bases, with 11 bases left between them. CDR1 SGDLS and CDR2 YYNGEE come from the germline V gene. The CDR3 has 12 residues. CDR3 DNA: TGTGCCAGCAGCGCCCCCTTGGGGGGCTACACCTTC. Amino acid sequence: CASSAPLGGYTF.

The chain joins TRBV7-6 to TRBJ2-5; D is unresolved. The CDR3 is made up of 11 amino acids. With 5 bases removed from V and 5 bases from J, the gap between germline ends came to 6 bases. The germline gives CDR1 SGHVS, CDR2 FNYEAQ. The CDR3 coding sequence is TGTGCCAGCAGCAGCCGGGAGACCCAGTACTTC. Its translation: CASSSRETQYF.

V is TRBV13 and J is TRBJ2-3; D not certain. There are 13 residues in the CDR3. CDR1 and CDR2 from the germline V gene are PRHDT and FYEKMQ (reference sequence). Trimming removed 5 bases at V and 0 bases at J, with 6 bases between. The CDR3 nucleotides are TGTGCCAGCAGCGGGATTAGCACAGATACGCAGTATTTT. Amino acids: CASSGISTDTQYF.

The rearrangement uses TRBV7-8 and TRBJ1-4; D gene unclear. V was shortened by 6 bases and J by 0 bases, with 8 bases between the two germline ends. Germline V gives CDR1 SGHVS, CDR2 FQNEAQ. The CDR3 consists of 14 residues. The CDR3, as DNA: TGTGCCAGCAGTGGAGTTGCAACTAATGAAAAACTGTTTTTT. Residues: CASSGVATNEKLFF.

This clone was observed a single time. The chain carries TRBV28 and TRBJ2-5; D gene ambiguous. The CDR3 length is 15 residues. CDR1 is MDHEN, CDR2 SYDVKM, per germline. The V and J ends lost 2 bases and 5 bases respectively, with 15 bases between them. CDR3 loop: CASSLGYTVGETQYF. The CDR3 DNA reads TGTGCCAGCAGTTTAGGGTATACAGTTGGGGAGACCCAGTACTTC.

The CDR3 protein is CASSLALDPSYNEQFF. The CDR3 region has the DNA TGTGCCAGCAGCTTAGCTCTCGATCCCTCCTACAATGAGCAGTTCTTC. The chain links TRBV11-1 to TRBJ2-1; D uncertain. Trimming removed 0 bases from V and 0 bases from J, with 9 bases in between. The CDR3 length is 16 residues. CDR1 SGHAT and CDR2 FQDESV come from the germline V gene (reference sequence).

The rearrangement links TRBV19 to TRBJ2-1; 10 nucleotides align to TRBD2. The J segment lost 6 bases and the V segment lost 7 bases, leaving 12 bases of the junction unmatched. The CDR3 has 16 amino acids. Germline V gives CDR1 LNHDA, CDR2 SQIVND (reference sequence). The CDR3: CASTKMALAGRNEQFF. The CDR3 nucleotides read TGTGCCAGTACCAAAATGGCACTAGCGGGACGCAATGAGCAGTTCTTC. The whole variable domain, remainder taken from reference TRBV19 and TRBJ2-1, is DGGITQSPKYLFRKEGQNVTLSCEQNLNHDAMYWYRQDPGQGLRLIYYSQIVNDFQKGDIAEGYSVSREKKESFPLTVTSAQKNPTAFYLCASTKMALAGRNEQFFGPGTRLTVL.

The chain couples TRBV7-8 to TRBJ1-2, with D possibly being TRBD1 (5 bases). The CDR3 loop spans 15 amino acids. The germline CDR1 and CDR2 sequences are SGHVS and FQNEAQ. V lost 1 base and J 5 bases, leaving 14 bases between the germline ends. In nucleotides, the CDR3 is TGTGCCAGCAGCTTAGTGGGGGGAGCTGGGTATGGCTACACCTTC. Translated: CASSLVGGAGYGYTF.

This chain connects TRBV11-2 to TRBJ2-7, with 11 nucleotides matching TRBD1. The junction had 7 bases not matched to a gene; V was cut back by 3 bases and J by 6 bases. The CDR3 covers 15 residues. Germline assignment: CDR1 SGHAT and CDR2 FQNNGV. CDR3 sequence: CASSFRTGGSSEQYF. In DNA form, the CDR3 reads TGTGCCAGCAGCTTCCGGACAGGGGGCTCGAGCGAGCAGTACTTC.

The DNA of the CDR3 is TGTGCCAGCAGCTTAGGACAGGGAGCTCAGCCCCAGCATTTT. It specifies CASSLGQGAQPQHF. This chain links TRBV7-9 with TRBJ1-5; 7 positions agree with TRBD1. From germline, CDR1 is SEHNR and CDR2 FQNEAQ (reference sequence). The CDR3 covers 14 residues. The V segment lost 1 base and the J segment 6 bases; nucleotides outside the gene matches: 3.

The J gene is TRBJ1-5, the V gene TRBV19; perhaps TRBD1 as D (5 bases). There are 17 residues in the CDR3. V lost 6 bases to trimming and J lost 7 bases, with 25 bases between them. Germline V lookup: CDR1 LNHDA, CDR2 SQIVND (reference sequence). CDR3 bases: TGTGCCAGTAGAGTGGTGAGGAGGGGACCCTCTCCGCAGCCCCAGCATTTT. It codes for CASRVVRRGPSPQPQHF.

The chain links TRBV5-1 to TRBJ1-3; no clear D. CDR3 size: 15 residues. Germline CDR1 reads SGHRS; CDR2 reads YFSETQ. The ends were cut back, 3 bases at V and 8 bases at J, with 18 bases in the middle. The CDR3 here is CASSSQQPPRDTIYF. The CDR3 DNA follows: TGCGCCAGCAGCTCCCAACAACCCCCGAGAGACACCATATATTTT.

The J gene is TRBJ2-3, the V gene TRBV4-2; D might be TRBD2 (5 bases). This CDR3 comprises 14 residues. Germline CDR1 reads LGHNA; CDR2 reads YNFKEQ. With 3 bases removed from V and 6 bases from J, the gap between germline ends came to 13 bases. CDR3 DNA sequence: TGTGCCAGCAGCCAGGGAGCCGGAAGGGATACGCAGTATTTT. It is translated as CASSQGAGRDTQYF.

A single count supports this clone. V and J are TRBV5-6 and TRBJ2-5, with 8 bases that match TRBD1. This CDR3 region has 14 residues. Trimming at V came to 3 bases and at J to 4 bases, leaving 5 bases not matched to a gene. The germline V gene has CDR1 SGHDT and CDR2 YYEEEE. CDR3: CASSWRQGLETQYF. The CDR3 bases are TGTGCCAGCAGCTGGAGACAGGGGCTAGAGACCCAGTACTTC.

This chain uses TRBV5-1 with TRBJ1-4, with a possible D match to TRBD1 (6 bases). Per the germline V gene, CDR1 is SGHRS and CDR2 is YFSETQ. V gave up 2 bases and J gave up 0 bases, with 11 bases separating them. This CDR3 is 16 amino acids long. The CDR3 sequence is CASSLTGQTTNEKLFF. DNA of the CDR3: TGCGCCAGCAGCTTAACCGGACAGACAACTAATGAAAAACTGTTTTTT.

The V and J genes are TRBV5-7 and TRBJ2-2; D may be TRBD1 (5 bases). TRBV5-7 is an ORF; its function is uncertain. V lost 4 bases to trimming and J lost 1 base, with 11 bases between them. There are 15 residues in the CDR3. For the CDR3, the DNA is TGTGCCAGCAGCCCTACAGACAGGAACACCGGGGAGCTGTTTTTT. Translating gives CASSPTDRNTGELFF.

The V call is TRBV6-5, the J call TRBJ2-2; a possible D gene is TRBD1 (6 bases). The CDR3 has 16 residues. The germline V gene encodes CDR1 MNHEY and CDR2 SVGAGI. The ends were cut back, 4 bases at V and 2 bases at J, with 14 bases in the middle. CDR3 coding DNA: TGTGCCAGCAGTTCTTTGGGACATGAAAACACCGGGGAGCTGTTTTTT. Translated: CASSSLGHENTGELFF.

The rearrangement uses TRBV7-2 and TRBJ1-5, with 9 bases matching TRBD1. The CDR3 extends over 13 amino acids. V trimming: 4 bases; J trimming: 7 bases; junction bases outside the gene matches: 2. Germline loops: CDR1 SGHTA, CDR2 FQGNSA. The CDR3 region has the DNA TGTGCCAGCAGCTCGACAGGGGGGCAGCCCCAGCATTTT. Its protein product is CASSSTGGQPQHF.